Given below is one T cell receptor (beta chain) in context. The data were taken from a study of CD8 T cells in Susac syndrome. Trimming shortened V by 1 base and J by 3 bases, and 15 bases separated the two germline ends. The CDR3 length is 16 residues. CDR1 is MGHRA and CDR2 is YSYEKL in the germline V gene. Roughly 0.45 to 1 ug RNA was reverse transcribed with random hexamers. TCRdb reanalysed the immunoSEQ multiplex PCR reads using MiXCR and keeps one entry per CDR3 protein. The sample shows 350,000 to 550,000 distinct CDR3 sequences, around 85% of them seen only once. The rearrangement links TRBV4-1 to TRBJ1-1; D is possibly TRBD1 (5 bases). The receptor was isolated from a human donor with multiple sclerosis. Specimen: CD8+ T cells from PBMCs. The CDR3 DNA reads TGCGCCAGCAGCCAAGGTTTCAGGGATTCGGACACTGAAGCTTTCTTT. This translates into CASSQGFRDSDTEAFF.